This TCR beta chain is drawn from a study of cytomegalovirus exposure and HLA in healthy donors. Study conclusions and caveats: TCR association rates varied by HLA locus in a later analysis, with DRB1 highest and HLA-C lowest. Generally TCR sequences proved uncommon, though certain public TCRs appeared in numerous donors. Some V segments could not be told apart, so they were left out, TRBV6-2 and TRBV6-3 among them.

Researchers ran the PCR with 60 Vbeta and 13 Jbeta primers. Data came from immunoSEQ multiplex PCR; TCRdb stores just in-frame clones and leaves some out. This repertoire includes 100,000 to 150,000 clones. As for this clone: Its antigen is as yet unknown.

Despite likely unrecorded immune exposures, the donors were nominally healthy at the time of sampling. Per the germline V gene, CDR1 is KGHSH and CDR2 is LQKENI. Trimming took off 3 bases at V and 7 bases at J, with 15 bases between the two ends. The length of the CDR3 is 14 residues. The chain couples TRBV18 to TRBJ1-2; possibly TRBD1 for D (6 bases). The source of this sequence is a woman in her thirties or forties in good health and CMV-seronegative. The material sequenced was PBMCs. CDR3: CASSPFQDSTGYTF. The CDR3 nucleotides read TGTGCCAGCTCACCCTTTCAGGACAGCACTGGCTACACCTTC.